This TCR beta chain derives from a study of beta chain features in type 1 diabetes (dated by TCRdb to between 2018 and 2020). Background for the entire study: No differences in mean age, gender distribution, total cell number or subset yield were found between patients and healthy donors. In the study, TCRB repertoires of sorted circulating CD4+ T cell subsets from recently diagnosed type 1 diabetes patients were compared with those of matched healthy donors. A total of roughly 99 million sorted cells were examined across all samples, and the number of cells per subset was strongly correlated with RNA yield. Whereas all 30 or so donors provided naive and central memory subsets, regulatory and stem cell-like memory subsets were isolated from just 8 patients and roughly 8 healthy donors. The paper's findings and limits, for the study overall: Only small numbers of individuals were included in the HLA sub-analyses, which left unresolved whether HLA type had any influence on TCRB rearrangement. Sequencing cDNA rather than genomic DNA could over-represent highly expressing activated cells, although activation and CD3 levels did not differ between groups. Type 1 diabetes patients showed a moderate but significant shortening of TCRB CDR3 length in all four CD4+ subsets. Naive, central memory and regulatory TCRB repertoires appeared more similar among patients than among healthy donors. Patients with type 1 diabetes made fewer insertions and deleted more nucleotides at VDJ recombination sites, implying thymic rearrangement abnormalities. Shorter templates might have been favored by PCR, but patient and control samples were amplified and corrected together, so both groups would have been affected equally by any skew.

With regard to this clone: It lacks a known antigen. Qualities for individual bases were not recorded, and no much larger clone is one base off.

Each donor gave one peripheral blood draw, roughly 0.12 L on average, collected into heparinised tubes. A BD FACSAria II was used to sort naive, central memory, regulatory and stem cell-like memory CD4+ T cells with a panel that included CD45RO, CCR7, CD25, CD127, CD95 and CD27. A purity above 95% was achieved for all sorted populations. PBMCs were isolated right away by Lymphoprep density gradient centrifugation and were stained directly, without culture. So that batch effects would be minimized, each experiment stained and sorted samples in pairs, pairing one healthy donor with one patient. The High Capacity cDNA Reverse Transcription Kit was used to reverse transcribe all of the isolated RNA, meaning that expressed TCRB transcripts were what got sequenced. Deep immunoSEQ sequencing was performed on naive, central memory and regulatory T cell samples, with an average of roughly 3.3 million total reads per sample. Sorted cells were lysed in RLT buffer, and RNA was extracted using DNase-treated RNeasy Micro or Mini kits according to cell number. To prevent cross-contamination, every cell subset was processed on its own, while patient and healthy donor samples were processed together. The immunoSEQ multiplex PCR was used to amplify TCRB sequences from cDNA, yielding 87-bp fragments that span the CDR3 region. Sequencing of the amplicons was performed on the Illumina HiSeq platform. In the authors' own workflow: PCR bias was corrected computationally using synthetic template baselines, and reads within Hamming distance 2 were collapsed, with unmergeable singletons discarded. By aligning reads against IMGT, V, D and J genes, CDR3 length, and insertions or deletions at six rearrangement sites were assigned. Within each subset, clonotype counts were normalized to sorted cell number, after which true diversity and Gini coefficients were computed with the tcR R package. The overlap coefficient, calculated on TCRB nucleotide sequences, was used to measure repertoire sharing. As a proxy for the pre-selection repertoire, out-of-frame TCRB sequences from naive cells were analyzed. Drawn from immuneACCESS, this table holds only the in-frame rearrangements with V and J called that TCRdb kept. Clones are partly lost; checked studies trace under half to an unresolved V gene and leave the rest unexplained. V, J and clone size are taken as reported in that table, and D and trimming were inferred from the DNA itself. Recorded for this sample are under 300,000 clones; roughly 25% of them occurred a single time. Jointly, the top ten make up over 0.01% of the sample.

The clonotype was recovered from a woman in her 30s with type 1 diabetes. The sequencing input was naive CD4+ T cells from blood. The cell subset or site label on this specimen signifies: true naive CD4+ T cells.

The CDR3 is CASSLGQGAREQFF. In nucleotides, the sequence is TGTGCCAGCAGCTTAGGACAAGGGGCTAGGGAGCAGTTCTTC. Recombination linked TRBV7-9 to TRBJ2-1; a tentative D match to TRBD1 spans 5 bases. The germline V gene (reference sequence) gives CDR1 as SEHNR and CDR2 as FQNEAQ. Deletion took 1 base off V and 10 bases off J, with a span of 14 bases between the germline ends. The CDR3 measures 14 amino acids from cysteine to phenylalanine. Only CDR3 DNA remains: 42 bases, in frame from the first base.